One sample yielded the 3 T cell receptor beta chains listed below, sequenced in a study of vaccination and CD4 T cells after COVID-19. The treatment: roughly ten-day PBMC culture with coronavirus spike peptide pools or control peptides (ViraFEST assay). The collection of CD4+ T cells from the unexposed donor took place before the COVID-19 pandemic (2011-2018). These TCRs are of unknown antigen specificity. The Oncomine TCR Beta short-read assay generated sequence data from the DNA of cultured CD4+ T cells. Investigators obtained genomic DNA by extraction from cultured CD4+ T cells. TCRdb passed the PCR reads through MiXCR, listing each CDR3 protein once. This sample carries 8,500 to 9,500 distinct CDR3 sequences, 33% of them seen once, and the ten largest clones take about 22%. Sequencing was done on a sample of CD4+ T cells from blood, cultured in vitro. Source of these receptors: a human donor in good health.

The table lists this clonotype with a few counts. The chain joins TRBV6-4 to TRBJ2-3; D might be TRBD2 (5 bases). V was pared by 0 bases and J by 5 bases, with 12 bases between. Germline values: CDR1 MRHNA, CDR2 SNTAGT. This CDR3 has 15 residues. CDR3 DNA sequence: TGTGCCAGCAGTGACTCCCCAGCGGAGGAAGATACGCAGTATTTT. Translating gives CASSDSPAEEDTQYF.

The chain has TRBV28 and TRBJ2-1, with D maybe TRBD2 (5 bases). V was clipped by 6 bases and J by 12 bases, with 15 bases between them. The CDR3 contains 12 residues. Germline CDR1 is MDHEN and CDR2 is SYDVKM. CDR3 residues: CASSEYSAGQFF. The CDR3 DNA sequence: TGTGCCAGCAGCGAATACTCCGCGGGGCAGTTCTTC.

This clonotype is a singleton in its sample. CDR3 bases: TGCAGCGTGCTACGGGCGGGGTTGGGCACTGAAGCTTTCTTT. Encoded protein: CSVLRAGLGTEAFF. The rearrangement links TRBV29-1 to TRBJ1-1; D gene uncertain. Germline V gene lookup returns CDR1 SQVTM and CDR2 ANQGSEA. This CDR3 comprises 14 residues. V lost 6 bases and J 4 bases, leaving 18 bases between the germline ends. Drawing the rest from reference TRBV29-1 and TRBJ1-1, the complete variable domain is SAVISQKPSRDICQRGTSLTIQCQVDSQVTMMFWYRQQPGQSLTLIATANQGSEATYESGFVIDKFPISRPNLTFSTLTVSNMSPEDSSIYLCSVLRAGLGTEAFFGQGTRLTVV.